This entry lists 26 T cell receptor beta chains sequenced from one sample in a study of response to subunit inactivated influenza vaccine. TCRdb reprocessed the RT-PCR reads with MiXCR, giving one entry per CDR3 protein. Of about 500,000 distinct CDR3 sequences detected, about 15% appear once; the ten largest clones hold 3% to 3.5%. The starting material was CD4+ T cells sorted from PBMCs, obtained around 2 years after vaccination. Receptor source: a man aged 50 to 69 who received an inactivated influenza vaccine.

This clonotype was found a few times. This sequence joins TRBV7-8 and TRBJ2-3; the D is unclear. V lost 5 bases and J 2 bases, leaving 20 bases between the germline ends. Germline CDR1 reads SGHVS; CDR2 reads FQNEAQ. The CDR3 runs to 17 residues. The CDR3 here is CASSEGRLTPSTDTQYF. In DNA, the CDR3 is TGTGCCAGCAGCGAAGGCCGACTCACCCCTTCCACAGATACGCAGTATTTT.

The chain is built from TRBV9 and TRBJ2-7, with D perhaps matching TRBD1 (6 bases). Trimming cost V 3 bases and J 4 bases, with 11 bases left between them. CDR1 SGDLS and CDR2 YYNGEE come from the germline V gene. The CDR3 spans 13 residues. CDR3 amino acids: CASSEGHMYEQYF. The DNA for the CDR3 is TGTGCCAGCAGCGAGGGACACATGTACGAGCAGTACTTC.

The V and J genes are TRBV28 and TRBJ2-7, with 9 bases matching TRBD1. Trimming at V came to 5 bases and at J to 6 bases, leaving 14 bases not matched to a gene. Germline-derived CDR1 and CDR2 are MDHEN and SYDVKM. The CDR3 is made up of 16 amino acids. As DNA, the CDR3 is TGTGCCAGCAGTACTAACAGGGGGCGAGAAAGATCCGAGCAGTACTTC. As protein: CASSTNRGRERSEQYF.

The genes are TRBV7-2 and TRBJ1-1; TRBD1 might be the D (6 bases). The CDR3 has 12 amino acids. Trimming removed 4 bases at V and 10 bases at J, with 13 bases between. CDR1 and CDR2 from the germline V gene are SGHTA and FQGNSA. The CDR3 bases are TGTGCCAGCAGCTACGTTGGGGGGCCAGCTTTCTTT. It specifies CASSYVGGPAFF.

The V call is TRBV4-2, the J call TRBJ1-1; tentative D call: TRBD1 (6 bases). The CDR3 runs to 15 residues. V was pared by 1 base and J by 1 base, with 10 bases between. The germline V gene encodes CDR1 LGHNA and CDR2 YNFKEQ. The CDR3: CASSQAGGRNTEAFF. The DNA for the CDR3 is TGTGCCAGCAGCCAAGCGGGGGGCCGGAACACTGAAGCTTTCTTT.

The CDR3 DNA sequence: TGTGCCAGCAGCTTCTTTAGGGCCCCCCGAAATGAGCAGTTCTTC. It is translated as CASSFFRAPRNEQFF. This chain uses TRBV5-5 with TRBJ2-1; D is uncertain. Germline V CDR1 and CDR2: SGHKS, YYEKEE (reference sequence). Trimming shortened V by 2 bases and J by 7 bases, and 16 bases separated the two germline ends. The CDR3 is made up of 15 amino acids.

With respect to this clonotype: Relative to the germline gene, one junction end is altered; a read error may explain this. The chain has TRBV5-6 and TRBJ2-1; 7 nucleotides match TRBD2. This CDR3 is 17 amino acids long. The V gene's germline CDR1 is SGHDT and CDR2 YYEEEE. The CDR3 region is CASTLEGVWREKDEQFF. In nucleotides, the CDR3 is TGTGCCAGCACCTTGGAAGGAGTTTGGCGGGAGAAAGATGAGCAGTTCTTC. Using reference TRBV5-6 and TRBJ2-1 for the parts outside the CDR3, the full variable domain is DAGVTQSPTHLIKTRGQQVTLRCSPKSGHDTVSWYQQALGQGPQFIFQYYEEEERQRGNFPDRFSGHQFPNYSSELNVNALLLGDSALYLCASTLEGVWREKDEQFFGPGTRLTVL.

The V call is TRBV10-3, the J call TRBJ2-2, with D perhaps TRBD1 (5 bases). Trimming cost V 6 bases and J 1 base, with 9 bases left between them. The CDR3 is 14 amino acids. CDR1 is ENHRY, CDR2 SYGVKD, per germline. Written as DNA, the CDR3 is TGTGCCATCAGGGTTGGACAGAACACCGGGGAGCTGTTTTTT. Translating gives CAIRVGQNTGELFF.

Only a few counts were recorded for this clonotype. The rearrangement uses TRBV12-3 or TRBV12-4 and TRBJ1-3; the match to TRBD1 covers 8 bases. The CDR3 covers 14 residues. Trimming at V came to 6 bases and at J to 4 bases, leaving 5 bases not matched to a gene. The CDR3 bases are TGTGCCAGCAGACCCCGGACAGGGGGAAACACCATATATTTT. Protein: CASRPRTGGNTIYF.

The chain recombines TRBV3-1 with TRBJ2-1; 10 bases map to TRBD2. Per the germline V gene, CDR1 is LGHDT and CDR2 is YNNKEL (reference sequence). The V and J ends lost 1 base and 0 bases, in that order; junction bases with no gene match: 0. The CDR3 extends over 16 amino acids. CDR3 protein: CASSQASGGSYNEQFF. DNA for the CDR3: TGTGCCAGCAGCCAAGCTAGCGGGGGCTCCTACAATGAGCAGTTCTTC.

The chain is built from TRBV27 and TRBJ1-2; D is ambiguous. The V gene's germline CDR1 is MNHEY and CDR2 SMNVEV (reference sequence). The V end was cut by 3 bases, the J end by 8 bases, with 13 bases between. The CDR3 is made up of 13 amino acids. The DNA for the CDR3 is TGTGCCAGCAGTTTCGGAGCATACCGGGGCTACACCTTC. It codes for CASSFGAYRGYTF.

This chain uses TRBV20-1 with TRBJ2-1, with 15 bases aligning to TRBD2. The CDR3 length is 17 residues. Germline trimming cut 5 bases from V and 10 bases from J; bases unmatched to any gene: 15. The V gene's germline CDR1 is DFQATT and CDR2 SNEGSKA (reference sequence). The DNA for the CDR3 is TGCAGTGCTCCCCTGGGACTAGCGGGAGGTGACTTTAGAGAGCAGTTCTTC. Protein product: CSAPLGLAGGDFREQFF.

This clonotype was seen only a few times. In DNA form, the CDR3 reads TGCAGTGCTCTACGGGATACTCGGGGCACAGATACGCAGTATTTT. This translates into CSALRDTRGTDTQYF. This chain links TRBV20-1 with TRBJ2-3, with a possible D match to TRBD2 (5 bases). V was pared by 5 bases and J by 1 base, with 16 bases between. The germline V gene has CDR1 DFQATT and CDR2 SNEGSKA (reference sequence). CDR3 length equals 15 residues.

This clonotype was observed a few times. V usage is TRBV5-1 and J usage is TRBJ1-2, with D maybe TRBD1 (5 bases). Germline lookup yields CDR1 SGHRS and CDR2 YFSETQ. The V gene lost 4 bases and the J gene lost 4 bases, with 23 bases spanning the gap. The CDR3 covers 17 residues. The DNA for the CDR3 is TGCGCCAGCAGCCTTGGTGTGGACACTTCGACTTCCTATGGCTACACCTTC. The encoded protein is CASSLGVDTSTSYGYTF.

This clonotype was observed a handful of times. V is TRBV20-1 and J is TRBJ2-1; TRBD2 might be the D (6 bases). Germline CDR1 reads DFQATT; CDR2 reads SNEGSKA (reference sequence). This CDR3 is 15 amino acids long. Trimming shortened V by 6 bases and J by 5 bases, and 20 bases separated the two germline ends. The CDR3 bases are TGCAGTGCGCAGGAGACTAGAATTGGCCACAATGAGCAGTTCTTC. Encoded protein: CSAQETRIGHNEQFF.

This rearrangement joins TRBV28 to TRBJ2-7, with D tentatively TRBD1 (5 bases). The CDR3 consists of 12 residues. V was clipped by 2 bases and J by 8 bases, with 10 bases between them. Germline loops: CDR1 MDHEN, CDR2 SYDVKM. Written as DNA, the CDR3 is TGTGCCAGCAGTTTAGCAGGGTCCAAGCAGTACTTC. Its translation: CASSLAGSKQYF.

This clonotype was observed a handful of times. The J gene is TRBJ2-4, the V gene TRBV3-1, with TRBD2 identical over 12 bases. The CDR3 is made up of 19 amino acids. V was pared by 1 base and J by 0 bases, with 7 bases of the junction left unmatched. The germline CDR1 and CDR2 sequences are LGHDT and YNNKEL (reference sequence). CDR3 coding DNA: TGTGCCAGCAGCCAAGTGACTAGCGGGGGTGGACTAGCCAAAAACATTCAGTACTTC. Translation: CASSQVTSGGGLAKNIQYF.

This clonotype was detected ten times or more. The V gene is TRBV28, the J gene TRBJ1-2, with 7 positions matching TRBD1. V lost 1 base and J lost 13; bases outside the gene matches: 6. Looked up from germline, CDR1 is MDHEN and CDR2 is SYDVKM. The CDR3 has 12 residues. As DNA, the CDR3 is TGTGCCAGCAGTTTATCATTAGGGGGCCCCACCTTC. As protein: CASSLSLGGPTF.

The chain couples TRBV12-3 or TRBV12-4 to TRBJ1-3; D is uncertain. V lost 3 bases and J lost 0, with 9 bases in between. The CDR3 has 15 residues. The CDR3: CASSLGRTSGNTIYF. The CDR3 bases are TGTGCCAGCAGTTTGGGCAGGACCTCTGGAAACACCATATATTTT.

This clonotype was counted at least ten times. The chain has TRBV20-1 and TRBJ2-7; 7 positions match TRBD2. The CDR3 spans 15 residues. CDR1 is DFQATT and CDR2 is SNEGSKA in the germline V gene (reference sequence). V trimming: 0 bases; J trimming: 3 bases; junction bases outside the gene matches: 8. CDR3 DNA: TGCAGTGCTAGAGATGGAGCGGGGAACGTCTACGAGCAGTACTTC. This translates into CSARDGAGNVYEQYF.

This clonotype turned up a few times. CDR3 DNA sequence: TGTGCCAGCAGCGCCGGACAGGGTCGGACAGATACGCAGTATTTT. Encoded protein: CASSAGQGRTDTQYF. This chain connects TRBV4-2 to TRBJ2-3; TRBD1 aligns across 8 bases. This CDR3 has 15 residues. The germline V gene encodes CDR1 LGHNA and CDR2 YNFKEQ. With 5 bases clipped from V and 3 bases from J, the junction kept 7 bases outside the gene matches.

The chain has TRBV10-1 and TRBJ2-1, with D hard to call. The germline V gene encodes CDR1 WNHNN and CDR2 SYGVQD (reference sequence). CDR3 length: 18 amino acids. Trimming took 4 bases from V and 0 from J, leaving 19 bases between them. CDR3 protein: CASSGVGARGLSYNEQFF. CDR3 DNA: TGCGCCAGCAGTGGGGTAGGAGCGAGAGGCCTCTCCTACAATGAGCAGTTCTTC.

This clonotype occurred a few times. This chain links TRBV6-5 with TRBJ2-7; no firm D call. The germline CDR1 and CDR2 sequences are MNHEY and SVGAGI. The CDR3 loop spans 14 amino acids. V was pared by 2 bases and J by 3 bases, with 11 bases between. In nucleotides, the CDR3 is TGTGCCAGCAGTTACAATGTGGCAATCTACGAGCAGTACTTC. Residues: CASSYNVAIYEQYF.

V usage is TRBV28 and J usage is TRBJ2-7, with 8 bases identical to TRBD1. Germline assignment: CDR1 MDHEN and CDR2 SYDVKM. The ends lost 3 bases at V and 0 bases at J; junction bases unmatched: 7. CDR3 length equals 16 residues. The CDR3 reads CASSFSPGQGSYEQYF. The CDR3 DNA reads as TGTGCCAGCAGTTTCAGTCCTGGACAGGGCTCCTACGAGCAGTACTTC. The full variable domain, with the rest looked up from reference TRBV28 and TRBJ2-7, is DVKVTQSSRYLVKRTGEKVFLECVQDMDHENMFWYRQDPGLGLRLIYFSYDVKMKEKGDIPEGYSVSREKKERFSLILESASTNQTSMYLCASSFSPGQGSYEQYFGPGTRLTVT.

The rearrangement joins TRBV2 to TRBJ2-4, with D hard to call. From germline, CDR1 is SNHLY and CDR2 FYNNEI. The V gene lost 2 bases and the J gene lost 0 bases, with 5 bases spanning the gap. This CDR3 spans 14 amino acids. The CDR3 sequence: CASSERTAKNIQYF. The CDR3, as DNA: TGTGCCAGCAGTGAACGGACAGCCAAAAACATTCAGTACTTC.

This chain connects TRBV5-1 to TRBJ2-5, with 7 bases matching TRBD2. The CDR3 spans 16 residues. The germline V gene has CDR1 SGHRS and CDR2 YFSETQ. J lost 0 bases, V lost 3 bases, and 8 bases had no gene match. The CDR3 loop is CASSSRGVLYQETQYF. The CDR3 region has the DNA TGCGCCAGCAGCTCCCGGGGGGTGTTGTACCAAGAGACCCAGTACTTC.